The entry that follows covers one T cell receptor (beta chain) sequence. Its antigen is unknown. Base qualities were left out, and no much larger clone turns up one base away. V and J lose 3 bases and 1 base, and a span of 7 bases separates them. The CDR3 contains 13 residues, cysteine and phenylalanine counted. The DNA shown is the 39-base CDR3, in frame from base 1. The germline V gene encodes CDR1 SGHAT and CDR2 FQNNGV. The data were obtained in a study of blood T cell repertoires in COVID-19 (dated by TCRdb to 2019 to 2021). For the study in its entirety: The collaborator samples originated in the United States, Italy and Spain and spanned the acute and convalescent phases of COVID-19. The material from the prospective study consisted of cDNA or gDNA derived from T cells, B-cell-depleted T cells, or PBMCs. Deeply sampled blood TCRbeta repertoires from subjects exposed to, actively infected with, or recovered from COVID-19 were included in the dataset. The repertoires were made available in a free public database intended to serve as a resource for research on the immune response to SARS-CoV-2. The samples were drawn from two sources: the first 160 participants of the ongoing ImmuneRACE study, and fewer than 1,500 subjects contributed by 6 global collaborators. Nearly every sample came with metadata listing a de-identified subject ID, COVID-19 status, age in years and sex. Where available, HLA class I and class II types were obtained from metadata supplied by the sample provider rather than from assay-based typing. Study-wide conclusions, independent of this receptor: The amount of clinical and demographic metadata varied by source and participant and was provided uncurated.

TCRbeta CDR3 regions were amplified from genomic DNA by means of the immunoSEQ Assay, a bias-controlled multiplex PCR. Per the authors' processing: The number of nucleated cells in each sample was estimated from the amplification of reference gene primers within the assay. To quantify the absolute abundance of each unique TCRbeta CDR3 rearrangement, sequence reads were collapsed and filtered. For each sample, productive Simpson clonality was calculated by taking the square root of Simpson's diversity index across productive rearrangements. In its TCRdb copy, this immuneACCESS table keeps in-frame sequences only and misses some clones. Where compared with another copy, unresolved V genes explain less than half of these, and the others have no known cause. V, J and clone size reflect that table, while D and trimming were determined from the DNA. Recorded for this sample are approximately 25,000 clones; approximately 68% of them occurred a single time. Of the sample, 43% is held by the ten largest clones.

Collaborating institutions collected whole blood in K2EDTA tubes following their own protocols. For TCRbeta analysis, collaborators shipped samples as frozen whole blood, isolated PBMCs, or DNA extracted from either of those sample types. The chain joins TRBV11-2 to TRBJ2-7; TRBD2 might be the D gene, on 6 matching bases. This sequence was found in a woman of 80 years or more with acute or convalescent COVID-19. Sequences were obtained from peripheral blood. The CDR3 reads CASSLGGSYEQYF. The nucleotides are TGTGCCAGCAGCTTGGGGGGTTCCTACGAGCAGTACTTC.